The 22 T cell receptor beta chains presented below share a single source sample, sequenced in a study of blood T cell repertoires in COVID-19 (dated by TCRdb to about 2020). Library construction relied on the immunoSEQ multiplex PCR assay. TCRdb provides this immuneACCESS table in a form limited to in-frame rearrangements. Some clones are lacking; in checked studies, under half of them reflect an unresolved V gene, and why the rest are absent is not known. The table for this sample lists 200,000 to 250,000 clones; about 87% of them were counted only once. The ten largest clonotypes hold approximately 0.9% of the sample. The sample was PBMCs or T cells enriched from blood (not recorded which). The receptors come from a man aged 50 or older who had been exposed to COVID-19.

This chain joins TRBV20-1 and TRBJ1-1, with D uncertain. From germline, CDR1 is DFQATT and CDR2 SNEGSKA (reference sequence). V lost 7 bases, J lost 8 bases, and 14 bases lay in between. This CDR3 comprises 11 residues. CDR3 amino acids: CSVREVYEAFF. The CDR3 nucleotides read TGCAGTGTCCGGGAGGTCTACGAAGCTTTCTTT.

The DNA for the CDR3 is TGTGCCACCAGCCGGGGGGGGGATTCCTACGAGCAGTACGTC. This codes for CATSRGGDSYEQYV. This sequence joins TRBV15 and TRBJ2-7; 8 nucleotides match TRBD2. With V trimmed by 5 bases and J by 1 base, 4 bases remained unmatched. Per the germline V gene, CDR1 is LNHNV and CDR2 is YYDKDF (reference sequence). The CDR3 length is 14 residues.

The CDR3: CASSGGAQRYGYTF. DNA for the CDR3: TGTGCCAGTAGTGGCGGGGCACAAAGGTATGGCTACACCTTC. This chain connects TRBV19 to TRBJ1-2, with a tentative D call TRBD1 (5 bases). V lost 5 bases to trimming and J lost 5 bases, with 15 bases between them. From germline, CDR1 is LNHDA and CDR2 SQIVND (reference sequence). The CDR3 has 14 amino acids.

The V call is TRBV7-3, the J call TRBJ1-2, with 8 bases fitting TRBD1. J gave up 5 bases and V 5 bases, and 7 bases lay outside the gene matches. Germline assignment: CDR1 SGHTA and CDR2 FQGTGA. The CDR3 extends over 14 amino acids. DNA of the CDR3: TGTGCCAGCAGCCCTGGACAGGGTCAATATGGCTACACCTTC. Its translation is CASSPGQGQYGYTF.

The chain employs TRBV3-1 (or the pseudogene TRBV3-2) and TRBJ2-5; tentatively, D is TRBD1 (5 bases). The CDR3 consists of 11 residues. Germline values: CDR1 LGHDT, CDR2 YNNKEL (reference sequence). The V end was cut by 0 bases, the J end by 9 bases, with 5 bases between. CDR3 coding DNA: TGTGCCAGCAGCCAAGAAGGGGCCCAGTACTTC. This gives the protein CASSQEGAQYF.

CDR3 in DNA: TGTGCCAGTAGTATAGATCCGGCGGGGGCATGGAACACTGAAGCTTTCTTT. Amino acid sequence: CASSIDPAGAWNTEAFF. V is TRBV19 and J is TRBJ1-1; a weak D match, TRBD1 (6 bases). V lost 0 bases and J lost 1, with 15 bases in between. Germline values: CDR1 LNHDA, CDR2 SQIVND (reference sequence). CDR3 length: 17 amino acids.

V is TRBV5-6 and J is TRBJ2-3; 11 bases fit TRBD2. The CDR3 covers 17 residues. Germline V CDR1 and CDR2: SGHDT, YYEEEE. With 0 bases clipped from V and 4 bases from J, the junction kept 7 bases outside the gene matches. In nucleotides, the CDR3 is TGTGCCAGCAGCTTGGTATTAGCGGGAGGGATTTCAGATACGCAGTATTTT. It translates to CASSLVLAGGISDTQYF.

This clone is a singleton in its sample. The chain combines TRBV4-2 with TRBJ2-1, with 9 bases fitting TRBD1. J lost 6 bases, V lost 4 bases, and 7 bases had no gene match. CDR3 length equals 15 residues. CDR1 is LGHNA, CDR2 YNFKEQ, per germline. CDR3 nucleotides: TGTGCCAGCAGCCCACCGGGACAGGGTTTCAATGAGCAGTTCTTC. Encoded protein: CASSPPGQGFNEQFF.

This chain joins TRBV12-3 or TRBV12-4 and TRBJ1-1; D is undetermined. V lost 2 bases to trimming and J lost 2 bases, with 3 bases between them. This CDR3 is built from 12 residues. In DNA, the CDR3 is TGTGCCAGCAGTTTACTTAACACTGAAGCTTTCTTT. Encoded protein: CASSLLNTEAFF.

V usage is TRBV19 and J usage is TRBJ2-2, with 10 bases matching TRBD2. V was pared by 8 bases and J by 4 bases, with 7 bases of the junction left unmatched. The CDR3 is 15 amino acids. Germline-derived CDR1 and CDR2 are LNHDA and SQIVND (reference sequence). The CDR3 reads CASDPGLASTGELFF. CDR3 sequence (DNA): TGTGCCAGTGATCCGGGACTAGCGTCCACCGGGGAGCTGTTTTTT.

This clone showed up just once. J is TRBJ1-5 and V is TRBV7-3, with 8 bases identical to TRBD1. Germline lookup yields CDR1 SGHTA and CDR2 FQGTGA. There are 15 residues in the CDR3. Trimming removed 5 bases from V and 3 bases from J; junction bases left unmatched: 6. The CDR3 DNA follows: TGTGCCAGCAGCCAAGGGACAGGCGTCAATCAGCCCCAGCATTTT. Its protein is CASSQGTGVNQPQHF.

This chain uses TRBV14 with TRBJ2-7; 11 bases agree with TRBD1. The V gene end was trimmed by 7 bases and the J gene end by 3 bases; junction bases not matched to a gene: 8. The CDR3 covers 15 residues. From germline, CDR1 is SGHDN and CDR2 FVKESK. The CDR3 here is CASNKGQGANYEQYF. The CDR3 bases are TGTGCCAGCAATAAAGGACAGGGGGCTAACTACGAGCAGTACTTC.

This clone has a single count. V and J are TRBV14 and TRBJ2-1, with 12 bases aligning to TRBD2. V lost 3 bases to trimming and J lost 7 bases; unmatched junction nucleotides: 7. The germline V gene has CDR1 SGHDN and CDR2 FVKESK. The CDR3 sequence is 16 residues long. For the CDR3, the DNA is TGTGCCAGCAGCCACCTCCTAGCGGGAGGGTCGAATGAGCAGTTCTTC. Its translation: CASSHLLAGGSNEQFF.

The chain couples TRBV2 to TRBJ1-4; TRBD1 might be the D (5 bases). The V end lost 7 bases, the J end lost 7 bases, and 10 bases lay between the germline ends. From germline, CDR1 is SNHLY and CDR2 FYNNEI. This CDR3 has 12 amino acids. CDR3 coding DNA: TGTGCCAGCATGGAAGGGGCTGAAAAACTGTTTTTT. Its protein is CASMEGAEKLFF.

This chain connects TRBV6-5 to TRBJ2-7, with 9 bases lining up with TRBD2. The ends lost 5 bases at V and 3 bases at J; junction bases unmatched: 8. Germline assignment: CDR1 MNHEY and CDR2 SVGAGI. This CDR3 is 15 amino acids long. As DNA, the CDR3 is TGTGCCAGCAGTCCCCCCACTAGCGGGTTCTACGAGCAGTACGTC. This translates into CASSPPTSGFYEQYV.

The genes are TRBV20-1 and TRBJ1-2; 10 positions agree with TRBD1. This CDR3 region has 15 residues. V gave up 3 bases and J gave up 7 bases; unmatched junction bases: 11. CDR1 DFQATT and CDR2 SNEGSKA come from the germline V gene (reference sequence). The CDR3 reads CSASPGTGVRSGYTF. The CDR3 nucleotides are TGCAGTGCTAGTCCCGGGACAGGGGTTCGGAGTGGCTACACCTTC.

The V gene is TRBV9, the J gene TRBJ2-7; perhaps TRBD2 as D (6 bases). The CDR3 runs 12 residues. The V gene lost 3 bases and the J gene lost 7 bases, with 11 bases spanning the gap. From germline, CDR1 is SGDLS and CDR2 YYNGEE. The CDR3 spells CASSGDSGEQYV. CDR3 in DNA: TGTGCCAGCAGCGGGGACTCGGGAGAGCAGTACGTC.

This clone was detected once. This chain joins TRBV28 and TRBJ1-6; D may be TRBD1 (6 bases). Germline loops: CDR1 MDHEN, CDR2 SYDVKM. This CDR3 has 14 amino acids. Trimming removed 6 bases at V and 9 bases at J, with 15 bases between. CDR3 DNA: TGTGCCAGCAGAAGGACAGTCGCTCCTTCACCCCTCCACTTT. This codes for CASRRTVAPSPLHF.

The sample holds a few counts of this clone. V usage is TRBV10-3 and J usage is TRBJ2-1, with a tentative D call TRBD1 (5 bases). The length of the CDR3 is 14 residues. With 5 bases removed from V and 5 bases from J, the gap between germline ends came to 13 bases. Germline lookup yields CDR1 ENHRY and CDR2 SYGVKD. The CDR3 protein is CAISTQGTDNEQFF. CDR3 bases: TGTGCCATCAGTACCCAGGGAACCGACAATGAGCAGTTCTTC.

The sample holds a few counts of this clone. The chain uses TRBV14 and TRBJ2-7, with D unclear. The V gene's germline CDR1 is SGHDN and CDR2 FVKESK. Trimming took 6 bases from V and 1 from J, leaving 16 bases between them. The CDR3 contains 15 residues. For the CDR3, the DNA is TGTGCCAGCAGACGTACGTATGACATATCCTACGAGCAGTACGTC. It translates to CASRRTYDISYEQYV.

The chain couples TRBV5-4 to TRBJ2-2, with 8 nucleotides matching TRBD1. This CDR3 is built from 15 residues. The junction had 5 bases not matched to a gene; V was cut back by 3 bases and J by 4 bases. Germline assignment: CDR1 SGHNT and CDR2 YYREEE (reference sequence). In nucleotides, the CDR3 is TGTGCCAGCAGCTCGCAGGGGGCTGTCACCGGGGAGCTGTTTTTT. Translated: CASSSQGAVTGELFF.

The chain recombines TRBV11-3 with TRBJ2-5, with D unclear. V lost 5 bases, J lost 1 base, and 17 bases lay in between. The CDR3 sequence is 16 residues long. Germline V gene data show CDR1 as SGHNT and CDR2 as YENEEA. The CDR3 DNA is TGTGCCAGCAGCCCTGGCGGAGTAACCCTCCAAGAGACCCAGTACTTC. This sequence encodes CASSPGGVTLQETQYF.